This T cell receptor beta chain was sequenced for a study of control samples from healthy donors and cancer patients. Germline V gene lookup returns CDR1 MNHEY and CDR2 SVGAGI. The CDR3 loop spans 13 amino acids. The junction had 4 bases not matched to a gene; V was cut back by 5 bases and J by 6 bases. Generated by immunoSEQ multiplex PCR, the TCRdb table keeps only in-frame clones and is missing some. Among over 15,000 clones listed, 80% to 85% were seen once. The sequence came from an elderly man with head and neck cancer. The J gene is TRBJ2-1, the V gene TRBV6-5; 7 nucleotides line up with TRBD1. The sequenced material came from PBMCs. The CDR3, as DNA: TGTGCCAGCAGTCCCGACAGGGTCAATGAGCAGTTCTTC. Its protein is CASSPDRVNEQFF.